The sequence of this T cell receptor (beta chain) was determined in a study of control samples from healthy donors and cancer patients. Per germline, CDR1 SGHRS and CDR2 YFSETQ. Germline trimming cut 0 bases from V and 4 bases from J; bases unmatched to any gene: 3. The CDR3 extends over 14 amino acids. Note on this clone: Distinct nucleotide sequences in the sample also encode this CDR3.

Sequencing was performed with immunoSEQ multiplex PCR; in TCRdb, only in-frame clones are kept and a portion is missing. This sample has some 200,000 clones, with 91% found just once. The chain is built from TRBV5-1 and TRBJ1-1; 7 nucleotides agree with TRBD1. The sample was blood. The sequence was obtained from a woman younger than 45 in good health. Here the CDR3 reads CASSLVGGSTEAFF. CDR3 DNA sequence: TGCGCCAGCAGCTTGGTAGGGGGCAGCACTGAAGCTTTCTTT.